A single sample gave rise to the 24 T cell receptor beta chains below, sequenced in a study of blood T cell repertoires in COVID-19. Data came from immunoSEQ multiplex PCR; TCRdb stores just in-frame clones and leaves some out. The table includes fewer than 300,000 clones, 91% detected once. The sample was peripheral blood. The origin of the receptors is a woman in her twenties or thirties with COVID-19, enrolled during active disease.

The chain couples TRBV30 to TRBJ2-2; TRBD2 matches 7 bases. The CDR3 loop spans 15 amino acids. Looked up from germline, CDR1 is GTSNPN and CDR2 is SVGIG (reference sequence). J was trimmed by 7 bases and V by 0 bases; bases with no gene match: 8. The CDR3 region is CAWSVLAGVVGELFF. In DNA, the CDR3 is TGTGCCTGGAGTGTACTTGCGGGAGTGGTCGGGGAGCTGTTTTTT.

The chain has TRBV27 and TRBJ2-7; D call uncertain. Trimming cost V 6 bases and J 3 bases, with 9 bases left between them. The germline V gene encodes CDR1 MNHEY and CDR2 SMNVEV (reference sequence). This CDR3 has 12 residues. Here the CDR3 reads CASSQHRYEQYF. CDR3 nucleotides: TGTGCCAGCAGCCAACACCGCTACGAGCAGTACTTC.

This chain uses TRBV30 with TRBJ1-3; no clear D. The length of the CDR3 is 12 residues. V was trimmed by 4 bases and J by 4 bases, leaving 8 bases between them. Germline V gives CDR1 GTSNPN, CDR2 SVGIG (reference sequence). For the CDR3, the DNA is TGTGCCTGGAATCTAAACGGAAACACCATATATTTT. This gives the protein CAWNLNGNTIYF. The entire variable domain, with the rest obtained from reference TRBV30 and TRBJ1-3, is as follows: SQTIHQWPATLVQPVGSPLSLECTVEGTSNPNLYWYRQAAGRGLQLLFYSVGIGQISSEVPQNLSASRPQDRQFILSSKKLLLSDSGFYLCAWNLNGNTIYFGEGSWLTVV.

The chain links TRBV5-1 to TRBJ2-7; possible D gene TRBD2, 5 bases. The CDR3 is 15 amino acids. Deletions cut 4 bases from V and 0 bases from J, with 14 bases between. Germline loops: CDR1 SGHRS, CDR2 YFSETQ. In DNA, the CDR3 is TGCGCCAGCAGCCACGGACTCACTAGCTCCTACGAGCAGTACTTC. As protein: CASSHGLTSSYEQYF. Drawing the rest from reference TRBV5-1 and TRBJ2-7, the complete variable domain is KAGVTQTPRYLIKTRGQQVTLSCSPISGHRSVSWYQQTPGQGLQFLFEYFSETQRNKGNFPGRFSGRQFSNSRSEMNVSTLELGDSALYLCASSHGLTSSYEQYFGPGTRLTVT.

The chain joins TRBV5-4 to TRBJ1-1; no reliable D call. Trimming took 7 bases from V and 0 from J, leaving 13 bases between them. Germline CDR1 is SGHNT and CDR2 is YYREEE (reference sequence). The CDR3 runs 14 residues. The DNA of the CDR3 is TGTGCCAGCGCCATATTAAACATGAACACTGAAGCTTTCTTT. Translated: CASAILNMNTEAFF. Full variable domain (outside the CDR3, taken from reference TRBV5-4 and TRBJ1-1): ETGVTQSPTHLIKTRGQQVTLRCSSQSGHNTVSWYQQALGQGPQFIFQYYREEENGRGNFPPRFSGLQFPNYSSELNVNALELDDSALYLCASAILNMNTEAFFGQGTRLTVV.

V is TRBV19 and J is TRBJ1-5; D not certain. CDR1 LNHDA and CDR2 SQIVND come from the germline V gene (reference sequence). The CDR3 is 15 amino acids. V shed 3 bases and J shed 0 bases, with 9 bases lying between them. In nucleotides, the CDR3 is TGTGCCAGTAGTATGCAAGCTTATAGCAATCAGCCCCAGCATTTT. The encoded protein is CASSMQAYSNQPQHF.

This rearrangement joins TRBV3-1 (or the pseudogene TRBV3-2) to TRBJ2-6; 10 bases are shared with TRBD1. The CDR3 consists of 18 residues. Unmatched junction bases numbered 2, after V lost 0 bases and J lost 0 bases. The V gene's germline CDR1 is LGHDT and CDR2 YNNKEL (reference sequence). The CDR3 nucleotides read TGTGCCAGCAGCCAAGAAGACAGGGGGCTCTCTGGGGCCAACGTCCTGACTTTC. Translation gives CASSQEDRGLSGANVLTF.

The rearrangement joins TRBV6-2 or TRBV6-3 to TRBJ2-5; 12 bases fit TRBD2. V was clipped by 6 bases and J by 5 bases; unmatched bases: 10. The CDR3 has 16 amino acids. The germline CDR1 and CDR2 sequences are MNHEY and SVGEGT. CDR3 residues: CASSPRLAGVGETQYF. CDR3 bases: TGTGCCAGCAGCCCGCGACTAGCGGGGGTGGGGGAGACCCAGTACTTC.

The V gene is TRBV4-1, the J gene TRBJ2-5; no firm D call. CDR1 and CDR2 (germline): MGHRA, YSYEKL. This CDR3 comprises 16 residues. V shed 2 bases and J shed 4 bases, with 17 bases lying between them. The CDR3 DNA sequence: TGCGCCAGCAGCCAACCCCTTAGAAGTCGTGCAGAGACCCAGTACTTC. This sequence encodes CASSQPLRSRAETQYF.

The chain combines TRBV6-2 or TRBV6-3 with TRBJ2-5; 7 nucleotides agree with TRBD2. The CDR3 length is 14 residues. J was trimmed by 4 bases and V by 4 bases; bases with no gene match: 6. Germline V lookup: CDR1 MNHEY, CDR2 SVGEGT. The CDR3 DNA follows: TGTGCCAGCAGTTTGGGGGGGGTCCCAGAGACCCAGTACTTC. This gives the protein CASSLGGVPETQYF.

This CDR3 is CASSVRQGLNEKLFF. CDR3 coding DNA: TGTGCCAGTAGTGTCCGACAGGGACTTAATGAAAAACTGTTTTTT. This chain joins TRBV19 and TRBJ1-4, with 7 positions matching TRBD1. The CDR3 totals 15 residues. CDR1 and CDR2 from the germline V gene are LNHDA and SQIVND (reference sequence). J gave up 4 bases and V 5 bases, and 7 bases lay outside the gene matches.

V is TRBV28 and J is TRBJ1-1; D is uncertain. V lost 5 bases to trimming and J lost 4 bases, with 14 bases between them. The CDR3 length is 14 residues. Per the germline V gene, CDR1 is MDHEN and CDR2 is SYDVKM. CDR3 loop: CASSEIGPSTEAFF. Here the CDR3 DNA reads TGTGCCAGCAGTGAAATAGGTCCTAGCACTGAAGCTTTCTTT. The full variable domain, completed using reference TRBV28 and TRBJ1-1, is DVKVTQSSRYLVKRTGEKVFLECVQDMDHENMFWYRQDPGLGLRLIYFSYDVKMKEKGDIPEGYSVSREKKERFSLILESASTNQTSMYLCASSEIGPSTEAFFGQGTRLTVV.

The chain recombines TRBV30 with TRBJ1-2; no reliable D call. V was shortened by 3 bases and J by 4 bases, with 15 bases between the two germline ends. CDR3 size: 14 residues. The germline gives CDR1 GTSNPN, CDR2 SVGIG (reference sequence). In nucleotides, the CDR3 is TGTGCCTGGAGGAGGAATGATGAAGCCTATGGCTACACCTTC. It codes for CAWRRNDEAYGYTF.

A note on this clone: Different DNA sequences within this sample yield the same CDR3. The chain links TRBV4-1 to TRBJ1-5, with D maybe TRBD1 (6 bases). Trimming stripped 2 bases from V and 0 bases from J, with 8 bases between. The CDR3 is made up of 15 amino acids. CDR1 and CDR2 (germline): MGHRA, YSYEKL. DNA for the CDR3: TGCGCCAGCAGCCAACGGGGACATAGCAATCAGCCCCAGCATTTT. Translated: CASSQRGHSNQPQHF.

The rearrangement links TRBV27 to TRBJ2-7; no definite D call. The CDR3 consists of 13 residues. Per germline, CDR1 MNHEY and CDR2 SMNVEV (reference sequence). V was clipped by 5 bases and J by 1 base, with 9 bases between them. The CDR3 sequence: CASSPGSSYEQYF. As DNA, the CDR3 is TGTGCCAGCAGTCCGGGTTCTTCCTACGAGCAGTACTTC.

The CDR3 nucleotides are TGTGCCAGCAGTGAAGGTCGCCGGTACCAAGAGACCCAGTACTTC. This encodes CASSEGRRYQETQYF. The chain employs TRBV2 and TRBJ2-5, with D unclear. Trimming took off 1 base at V and 0 bases at J, with 9 bases between the two ends. The germline gives CDR1 SNHLY, CDR2 FYNNEI. The CDR3 has 15 amino acids.

The chain has TRBV6-5 and TRBJ2-1; 10 bases agree with TRBD2. Germline assignment: CDR1 MNHEY and CDR2 SVGAGI. With 6 bases clipped from V and 4 bases from J, the junction kept 3 bases outside the gene matches. The CDR3 consists of 14 residues. For the CDR3, the DNA is TGTGCCAGCAGCCGTAGCGGGAGGTACAATGAGCAGTTCTTC. This sequence encodes CASSRSGRYNEQFF.

The CDR3, as DNA: TGTGCCAGCAGCCCGGACAGGGGTGACGGCTACACCTTC. Its protein is CASSPDRGDGYTF. V gene TRBV7-2 combines with J gene TRBJ1-2; 9 bases align to TRBD1. This CDR3 region has 13 residues. Germline CDR1 reads SGHTA; CDR2 reads FQGNSA. Trimming cost V 5 bases and J 8 bases; bases outside gene matches: 6.

The chain employs TRBV4-1 and TRBJ2-1, with TRBD2 matching 14 bases. From germline, CDR1 is MGHRA and CDR2 YSYEKL. V lost 1 base to trimming and J lost 9 bases; unmatched junction nucleotides: 11. This CDR3 is built from 18 residues. The CDR3, as DNA: TGCGCCAGCAGCCAAGGGACTAGCGGGAGGCCAGGCCGGCCTGAGCAGTTCTTC. As protein: CASSQGTSGRPGRPEQFF.

V and J are TRBV7-9 and TRBJ2-1; tentatively, D is TRBD1 (7 bases). CDR3 length: 17 amino acids. Germline-derived CDR1 and CDR2 are SEHNR and FQNEAQ (reference sequence). Between the trimmed V and J ends, which lost 0 bases and 2 bases, there was a span of 14 bases. CDR3 in amino acids: CASSLAQGGGPYNEQFF. The CDR3 region has the DNA TGTGCCAGCAGCTTAGCGCAGGGGGGAGGCCCCTACAATGAGCAGTTCTTC.

The J gene is TRBJ2-5, the V gene TRBV15; tentative D call: TRBD2 (6 bases). The V gene lost 6 bases and the J gene lost 5 bases, with 19 bases spanning the gap. There are 15 residues in the CDR3. Germline assignment: CDR1 LNHNV and CDR2 YYDKDF (reference sequence). The CDR3 spells CATREWRGVWETQYF. The CDR3 DNA reads TGTGCCACCAGAGAGTGGCGCGGGGTCTGGGAGACCCAGTACTTC.

V and J are TRBV19 and TRBJ1-5; the match to TRBD1 covers 7 bases. The germline gives CDR1 LNHDA, CDR2 SQIVND (reference sequence). V lost 5 bases and J lost 0; bases outside the gene matches: 10. The CDR3 length is 17 residues. The CDR3 sequence is CASSDGFGTDSNQPQHF. In DNA, the CDR3 is TGTGCCAGTAGTGACGGCTTCGGGACAGATAGCAATCAGCCCCAGCATTTT. Looking up the rest from reference TRBV19 and TRBJ1-5 gives the full variable domain: DGGITQSPKYLFRKEGQNVTLSCEQNLNHDAMYWYRQDPGQGLRLIYYSQIVNDFQKGDIAEGYSVSREKKESFPLTVTSAQKNPTAFYLCASSDGFGTDSNQPQHFGDGTRLSIL.

CDR3 sequence reads: CASSPAAGLDYGYTF. In DNA form, the CDR3 reads TGTGCCAGCAGCCCAGCGGCGGGGCTAGACTATGGCTACACCTTC. The chain uses TRBV9 and TRBJ1-2; maybe TRBD1 (5 bases). The germline gives CDR1 SGDLS, CDR2 YYNGEE. V was trimmed by 4 bases and J by 3 bases, leaving 16 bases between them. This CDR3 has 15 amino acids. The variable domain in full, completed from reference TRBV9 and TRBJ1-2, reads DSGVTQTPKHLITATGQRVTLRCSPRSGDLSVYWYQQSLDQGLQFLIQYYNGEERAKGNILERFSAQQFPDLHSELNLSSLELGDSALYFCASSPAAGLDYGYTFGSGTRLTVV.

J is TRBJ2-5 and V is TRBV5-4; a possible D gene is TRBD1 (6 bases). Trimming pared 3 bases from V and 5 bases from J, leaving 14 bases between. Germline V gene data show CDR1 as SGHNT and CDR2 as YYREEE (reference sequence). This CDR3 contains 14 residues. The DNA for the CDR3 is TGTGCCAGCAGCTGGAACAGGGTTGTTGAGACCCAGTACTTC. Its translation is CASSWNRVVETQYF.